The clone carrying this T cell receptor (beta chain) was counted only a few times. The data were taken from a study of shared clonotypes between healthy human individuals. The assay was immunoSEQ multiplex PCR, and TCRdb's table has in-frame clones only and misses some. The sample shows roughly 2.5 million clones, about 92% of them seen only once. V lost 6 bases to trimming and J lost 7 bases, with 13 bases between them. Germline V gene sequence: CDR1 MNHEY, CDR2 SVGAGI. The CDR3 runs 14 residues. The sample comprised naive CD4+ T cells sorted from blood. Sample subset: CD45RA+ positively selected. The TCR originated in a man in his late teens or twenties in good health. This chain links TRBV6-5 with TRBJ1-6; TRBD1 is a possible D gene (6 bases). In DNA form, the CDR3 reads TGTGCCAGCAGCTCCACAGGGATGAATTCACCCCTCCACTTT. It codes for CASSSTGMNSPLHF.